This TCR beta chain was retrieved from a study of blood T cell repertoires in COVID-19. Study in general: The United States, Italy and Spain supplied acute and convalescent COVID-19 samples. T cells, B-cell-depleted T cells, or PBMCs supplied cDNA or gDNA.

V gave up 4 bases and J gave up 4 bases, with 16 bases separating them. The germline V gene has CDR1 MNHEY and CDR2 SMNVEV (reference sequence). The CDR3 length is 15 residues. A few counts support this clone. In the original analysis: Researchers report that nucleated cell counts were estimated from reference gene primer amplification. Assay: immunoSEQ multiplex PCR; the TCRdb copy retains only in-frame clones and omits some. V, J and clone size derive from that table, while D and trimming were established from the DNA sequence. Of more than 150,000 clones listed, approximately 90% are singletons. The source of this sequence is a woman in her twenties or thirties who had recovered from COVID-19. The material sequenced was PBMCs or T cells enriched from blood (not recorded which). The chain recombines TRBV27 with TRBJ1-2; D gene unclear. For the CDR3, the DNA is TGTGCCAGCAGTTCGGCCCGGGGTCGTGGCTATGGCTACACCTTC. This translates into CASSSARGRGYGYTF.